This is a list of T cell receptor beta chains from one sample in a study of shared T cell receptors in the human thymus. The data were produced by immunoSEQ multiplex PCR, yet TCRdb's version contains in-frame clones alone and is incomplete. This sample carries some 760,000 clones, 70% to 90% of them seen once, and the ten largest clones take around 0.0099%. The sample also formed part of further work on human thymus T cells.

The specimen was thymocytes. Source of these receptors: a girl younger than two with a congenital heart defect. Each CDR3 is given with its conserved first and last residue. D genes are given only for firm matches. Clone size is given for some rows only: seen once, a few or many times, or a class if the clone is expanded.

d_call	v_call	clone_size	j_call	cdr3_nt	cdr3_aa
-	TRBV15	-	TRBJ1-1	TGTGCCACCAGCACTACCCGGACAGCAGTAGGAGCTTTCTTT	CATSTTRTAVGAFF
TRBD1	TRBV18	-	TRBJ1-1	TGTGCCAGCTCACCATCAGGGGGCCGGGGCACTGAAGCTTTCTTT	CASSPSGGRGTEAFF
-	TRBV28	-	TRBJ1-1	TGTGCCAGCAGTCTATATACAGGCAACGAAGCTTTCTTT	CASSLYTGNEAFF
-	TRBV20-1	-	TRBJ1-1	TGCAGTGCTCCCCGCACTGAAGCTTTCTTT	CSAPRTEAFF
-	TRBV5-1	-	TRBJ2-7	TGCGCCAGCAGCCCACCGGGATCGCCCAGGGGGCAGTACTTC	CASSPPGSPRGQYF
TRBD2	TRBV6-1	-	TRBJ2-7	TGTGCCAGCGGGACTAGCGGGGGTCCCTACGAGCAGTACTTC	CASGTSGGPYEQYF
TRBD1	TRBV6-1	-	TRBJ1-5	TGTGCCAGCAAGGGACAGGGGGGAAATCAGCCCCAGCATTTT	CASKGQGGNQPQHF
-	TRBV29-1	-	TRBJ1-2	TGCAGCGTTGACAGGGGTGATGGCTACACCTTC	CSVDRGDGYTF
TRBD1	TRBV2	-	TRBJ1-1	TGTGCCAGCAGGTGCATCGGAAAACCCGGACAGGTTGTACCGGTAACTGAAGCTTTCTTT	CASRCIGKPGQVVPVTEAFF
-	TRBV5-5	-	TRBJ2-4	TGTGCCAGCAGCTTCGGACAGACCCTCAAAAACATTCAGTACTTC	CASSFGQTLKNIQYF
TRBD1	TRBV14	-	TRBJ1-2	TGTGCCAGCAGCCAGAAACAGGGGGCCGAGAGGGGCTACACCTTC	CASSQKQGAERGYTF
-	TRBV25-1	-	TRBJ1-2	TGTGCCAGCAGTTCGATAGTTGACGGGATCTATGGCTACACCTTC	CASSSIVDGIYGYTF
-	TRBV15	-	TRBJ2-1	TGTGCCACCAGCAGAGATCCCACTAGCCACACCTACAATGAGCAGTTCTTC	CATSRDPTSHTYNEQFF
-	TRBV27	-	TRBJ1-5	TGTGCCAGCAGTTTAAGAGGGAGTCATCAGCCCCAGCATTTT	CASSLRGSHQPQHF
TRBD2	TRBV4-2	-	TRBJ2-3	TGTGCCAGCAGCCACAAGACTAGCCGGGGCACAGATACGCAGTATTTT	CASSHKTSRGTDTQYF
-	TRBV29-1	-	TRBJ1-2	TGCAGCGTTGATACGGACAGATCTAACTATGGCTACACCTTC	CSVDTDRSNYGYTF
-	TRBV6-5	-	TRBJ1-5	TGTGCCAGCAGTTACAAGGGGGTTCCCAATCAGCCCCAGCATTTT	CASSYKGVPNQPQHF
-	TRBV11-2	-	TRBJ2-3	TGTGCCAGCAGCTTAAAAGGGGTGGCTGCTCCCACAGATACGCAGTATTTT	CASSLKGVAAPTDTQYF
TRBD1	TRBV4-3	few	TRBJ1-5	TGCGCCAGCAGCCAAGCCTGGGAGGCTGGACAGGGGACCCTAAATCAGCCCCAGCATTTT	CASSQAWEAGQGTLNQPQHF
TRBD1	TRBV7-4	-	TRBJ1-2	TGTGCCAGCAGCTTACTGGTCGGAGGACAGGGCGGATATGGCTACACCTTC	CASSLLVGGQGGYGYTF
-	TRBV6-5	-	TRBJ2-5	TGTGCCAGCAGTTACTCGGCAACAAAGCAAGAGACCCAGTACTTC	CASSYSATKQETQYF
-	TRBV9	-	TRBJ2-1	TGTGCCAGCAGCATCCGGACAGCCAGGAGTGAGCAGTTCTTC	CASSIRTARSEQFF
TRBD2	TRBV6-1	-	TRBJ2-1	TGTGCCAGCAGGCGCGGGGGGGCCCCCTACAATGAGCAGTTCTTC	CASRRGGAPYNEQFF
TRBD1	TRBV12-5	-	TRBJ1-2	TGTGCTAGTGGCCTGGACAGGGGGCGGAGGGACTATGGCTACACCTTC	CASGLDRGRRDYGYTF
-	TRBV15	-	TRBJ1-2	TGTGCCACCAGCAGACCCTTGACAGGAGACTATGGCTACACCTTC	CATSRPLTGDYGYTF
-	TRBV6-5	once	TRBJ1-4	TGTGCCAGCAGTTACTCCGAGGCAACTAATGAAAAACTGTTTTTT	CASSYSEATNEKLFF
-	TRBV7-8	few	TRBJ1-6	TGTGCCAGCAGCCAACACGATCGGATCCCCGGAGGATCCTATAATTCACCCCTCCACTTT	CASSQHDRIPGGSYNSPLHF
-	TRBV14	-	TRBJ2-2	TGTGCCAGCAGCCAAGGACAGGAGAACACCGGGGAGCTGTTTTTT	CASSQGQENTGELFF
-	TRBV30	once	TRBJ2-2	TGTGCCTGGGCGCGGGGGCAGGGGACCGGGGAGCTGTTTTTT	CAWARGQGTGELFF
-	TRBV13	once	TRBJ2-7	TGTGCCAGCAGCTTAGGCAGAACCTACGAGCAGTACTTC	CASSLGRTYEQYF
-	TRBV15	-	TRBJ1-2	TGTGCCACCAGCTGGGGCAGGGACTATGGCTACACCTTC	CATSWGRDYGYTF
-	TRBV28	-	TRBJ2-7	TGTGCCAGCAGGCACACCTACGAGCAGTACTTC	CASRHTYEQYF
-	TRBV25-1	once	TRBJ1-2	TGTGCCAGCAGTGAATATGGCAGTCCTGGCTACACCTTC	CASSEYGSPGYTF
TRBD2	TRBV11-3	-	TRBJ2-2	TGTGCCAGCAGCTTACCTACTAGCGGGGGATCCGGGGAGCTGTTTTTT	CASSLPTSGGSGELFF
TRBD2	TRBV4-3	-	TRBJ2-3	TGCGCCAGCAGCCAAGATAGACGGTCTAGCGGGGGGGCCACAGATACGCAGTATTTT	CASSQDRRSSGGATDTQYF
TRBD2	TRBV5-1	-	TRBJ2-1	TGCGCCAGCAGCTTTCCTAGCGGGGTAGGCAATGAGCAGTTCTTC	CASSFPSGVGNEQFF
TRBD2	TRBV11-2	-	TRBJ2-3	TGTGCCAGCAGCTTAGGGACTAGCAGTAAGTCCGATACGCAGTATTTT	CASSLGTSSKSDTQYF
-	TRBV4-1	few	TRBJ1-1	TGCGCCAGCAGCGCCACAAGGAACACTGAAGCTTTCTTT	CASSATRNTEAFF
-	TRBV15	few	TRBJ1-6	TGTGCCACCAGCAGAGATTCCAAAATGCCACCCGAGGATTCACCCCTCCACTTT	CATSRDSKMPPEDSPLHF
-	TRBV6-1	-	TRBJ2-4	TGTGCCAGCAGTGAAGGGAGTGGGTCCGTCCCTCTAGCCAAAAACATTCAGTACTTC	CASSEGSGSVPLAKNIQYF
TRBD1	TRBV29-1	once	TRBJ2-3	TGCAGCACGATGACAGGGCCCTTTGTCGATACGCAGTATTTT	CSTMTGPFVDTQYF
TRBD1	TRBV4-3	-	TRBJ2-7	TGCGCCAGCAGCCAAGGTCCAGGGGGCGTTTACGAGCAGTACTTC	CASSQGPGGVYEQYF
-	TRBV11-2	-	TRBJ2-7	TGTGCCAGCAGCTTTATCCCCGGGGGTTACTACGAGCAGTACTTC	CASSFIPGGYYEQYF
-	TRBV9	-	TRBJ1-1	TGTGCCAGCAGCGCACTCAGGGTGAACACTGAAGCTTTCTTT	CASSALRVNTEAFF
-	TRBV11-2	-	TRBJ1-1	TGTGCCAGCAGAAGTGTAGCGCGGGGTAGCACTGAAGCTTTCTTT	CASRSVARGSTEAFF
TRBD2	TRBV27	-	TRBJ2-7	TGTGCCAGCAGTTCCCAAGGACTAGCGGGCGAGCAGTACTTC	CASSSQGLAGEQYF
-	TRBV7-6	-	TRBJ1-2	TGTGCCAGCAGCCTCCCGAATTCGGGTAAAGGCTACACCTTC	CASSLPNSGKGYTF